What follows are 24 T cell receptor beta chains derived from one specimen sequenced in a study of T cells in tuberculosis. This table comes from immunoSEQ multiplex PCR, and its TCRdb copy is limited to in-frame clones, with some not included. The repertoire holds about 41,000 clones, about 95% seen once, with roughly 3.5% in the top ten. The material sequenced was PBMCs. These receptors were taken from a donor aged 10-30 years with latent tuberculosis or without tuberculosis infection.

The J gene is TRBJ2-7, the V gene TRBV7-2, with 9 positions matching TRBD2. With 2 bases clipped from V and 2 bases from J, the junction kept 7 bases outside the gene matches. This CDR3 has 16 amino acids. Germline V gene data show CDR1 as SGHTA and CDR2 as FQGNSA. The CDR3 DNA follows: TGTGCCAGCAGCTTAAGAATAGCGGGGGAACCCTACGAGCAGTACTTC. As protein: CASSLRIAGEPYEQYF.

This chain joins TRBV5-4 and TRBJ1-2, with unresolved D. The V and J ends lost 6 bases and 7 bases respectively, with 28 bases between them. The V gene's germline CDR1 is SGHNT and CDR2 YYREEE (reference sequence). This CDR3 comprises 17 residues. CDR3 sequence reads: CASTQRSTRGILGGYTF. CDR3 DNA sequence: TGTGCCAGCACCCAAAGAAGTACTCGCGGGATTCTTGGTGGCTACACCTTC.

V gene TRBV27 combines with J gene TRBJ1-2; tentatively, D is TRBD1 (6 bases). V was trimmed by 6 bases and J by 3 bases, leaving 20 bases between them. The CDR3 loop spans 16 amino acids. The germline V gene encodes CDR1 MNHEY and CDR2 SMNVEV (reference sequence). The CDR3 nucleotides read TGTGCCAGCAGGGCGATGCTAACAGGGTTTTACTATGGCTACACCTTC. This encodes CASRAMLTGFYYGYTF.

J is TRBJ1-1 and V is TRBV11-2; the match to TRBD1 covers 7 bases. This CDR3 region has 15 residues. The germline V gene has CDR1 SGHAT and CDR2 FQNNGV. With V trimmed by 3 bases and J by 4 bases, 8 bases remained unmatched. The DNA of the CDR3 is TGTGCCAGCAGCTTCAGGGGGATCATGTCCACTGAAGCTTTCTTT. It translates to CASSFRGIMSTEAFF.

The chain employs TRBV11-3 and TRBJ2-2, with D possibly being TRBD2 (5 bases). Germline V gives CDR1 SGHNT, CDR2 YENEEA. The CDR3 is made up of 17 amino acids. Trimming removed 4 bases at V and 3 bases at J, with 18 bases between. CDR3 nucleotide sequence: TGTGCCAGCAGCTCGGGTCGGTTTCGGGGAGACACCGGGGAGCTGTTTTTT. Protein: CASSSGRFRGDTGELFF.

V and J are TRBV10-1 and TRBJ2-7, with 10 nucleotides matching TRBD1. The V gene's germline CDR1 is WNHNN and CDR2 SYGVQD (reference sequence). Trimming took 0 bases from V and 6 from J; bases not matched to a gene: 5. The CDR3 is made up of 15 amino acids. CDR3 sequence: CASSESGTGDGEQYF. The CDR3, as DNA: TGCGCCAGCAGTGAGTCCGGGACAGGGGACGGCGAGCAGTACTTC.

The V call is TRBV28, the J call TRBJ1-5, with 10 bases identical to TRBD1. Germline V lookup: CDR1 MDHEN, CDR2 SYDVKM. The trim removed 5 bases at V and 2 bases at J, leaving 9 bases unmatched. The CDR3 runs to 17 residues. The CDR3 protein is CASSLGTGVRGNQPQHF. Written as DNA, the CDR3 is TGTGCCAGCAGTCTCGGGACAGGGGTTCGGGGCAATCAGCCCCAGCATTTT.

The chain has TRBV5-1 and TRBJ2-5; 8 bases align to TRBD1. Germline V gives CDR1 SGHRS, CDR2 YFSETQ. Germline trimming cut 4 bases from V and 4 bases from J; bases unmatched to any gene: 6. The CDR3 loop spans 14 amino acids. CDR3: CASSPGQVGETQYF. In DNA form, the CDR3 reads TGCGCCAGCAGCCCGGGACAGGTGGGAGAGACCCAGTACTTC.

The gene calls are TRBV12-5 and TRBJ2-3; 8 nucleotides align to TRBD1. CDR1 LGHNT and CDR2 FRNRAP come from the germline V gene. The V and J ends lost 0 bases and 2 bases, in that order; junction bases with no gene match: 10. The CDR3 spans 18 residues. CDR3 nucleotides: TGTGCTAGTGGTTTGGTCACGATCGGACAGGGAGCCACAGATACGCAGTATTTT. Translated: CASGLVTIGQGATDTQYF.

Here the CDR3 DNA reads TGTGCCAGCAGCTTAACGGGGGGACAAGAGACCCAGTACTTC. This codes for CASSLTGGQETQYF. The chain is built from TRBV7-3 and TRBJ2-5; possibly TRBD2 for D (6 bases). The V gene's germline CDR1 is SGHTA and CDR2 FQGTGA. The CDR3 extends over 14 amino acids. V lost 0 bases to trimming and J lost 2 bases, with 7 bases between them.

V is TRBV19 and J is TRBJ2-3; no clear D gene. There are 15 residues in the CDR3. Between the trimmed V and J ends, which lost 3 bases and 0 bases, there was a span of 10 bases. From germline, CDR1 is LNHDA and CDR2 SQIVND (reference sequence). CDR3 region: CASSIALASTDTQYF. The CDR3 nucleotides are TGTGCCAGTAGTATCGCGCTCGCGAGCACAGATACGCAGTATTTT.

The chain joins TRBV25-1 to TRBJ1-1, with D possibly TRBD1 on 5 matching bases. This CDR3 comprises 14 residues. Trimming shortened V by 7 bases and J by 5 bases, and 17 bases separated the two germline ends. Germline V gene lookup returns CDR1 MGHDK and CDR2 SYGVNS. CDR3 coding DNA: TGTGCCAGCACCCCAAACGGGGGGGAGACTGAAGCTTTCTTT. Protein sequence: CASTPNGGETEAFF.

This rearrangement joins TRBV30 to TRBJ1-1, with D hard to call. This CDR3 is built from 13 residues. V was cut by 2 bases and J by 1 base, with 8 bases left in between. CDR1 is GTSNPN, CDR2 SVGIG, per germline (reference sequence). CDR3 in DNA: TGTGCCTGGAGTCTCCGAGGGAACACTGAAGCTTTCTTT. This codes for CAWSLRGNTEAFF.

This chain uses TRBV7-2 with TRBJ2-7; 9 bases fit TRBD1. The CDR3 has 14 amino acids. CDR1 SGHTA and CDR2 FQGNSA come from the germline V gene. The ends lost 4 bases at V and 4 bases at J; junction bases unmatched: 5. The CDR3 region is CASSSMGQGYEQYF. The CDR3 DNA is TGTGCCAGCAGCTCCATGGGACAGGGTTACGAGCAGTACTTC.

The CDR3 here is CASSLAGNTGELFF. CDR3 sequence (DNA): TGTGCCAGTAGTTTAGCAGGCAACACCGGGGAGCTGTTTTTT. The gene calls are TRBV19 and TRBJ2-2; D is uncertain. Germline V CDR1 and CDR2: LNHDA, SQIVND (reference sequence). Deletions cut 5 bases from V and 2 bases from J, with 9 bases between. This CDR3 spans 14 amino acids. Looking up the rest from reference TRBV19 and TRBJ2-2 gives the full variable domain: DGGITQSPKYLFRKEGQNVTLSCEQNLNHDAMYWYRQDPGQGLRLIYYSQIVNDFQKGDIAEGYSVSREKKESFPLTVTSAQKNPTAFYLCASSLAGNTGELFFGEGSRLTVL.

The chain joins TRBV5-1 to TRBJ1-5, with 7 bases identical to TRBD1. This CDR3 spans 15 amino acids. J was trimmed by 1 base and V by 4 bases; bases with no gene match: 5. The germline V gene has CDR1 SGHRS and CDR2 YFSETQ. CDR3 sequence reads: CASSATGYSNQPQHF. The CDR3 DNA sequence: TGCGCCAGCAGCGCGACAGGGTACAGCAATCAGCCCCAGCATTTT.

The table lists this clone with a count of one. This chain uses TRBV29-1 with TRBJ2-7; 8 nucleotides line up with TRBD1. Trimming took 3 bases from V and 0 from J; bases not matched to a gene: 4. Germline loops: CDR1 SQVTM, CDR2 ANQGSEA. The CDR3 consists of 14 residues. As DNA, the CDR3 is TGCAGCGTTGACTCCGGGACAGGCTCCTACGAGCAGTACTTC. This encodes CSVDSGTGSYEQYF.

This clone was seen a handful of times. The V and J genes are TRBV7-2 and TRBJ2-2; D is perhaps TRBD1 (5 bases). Germline CDR1 SGHTA, CDR2 FQGNSA. V was trimmed by 5 bases and J by 7 bases, leaving 20 bases between them. CDR3 length equals 16 residues. CDR3 loop: CASSQGSGARGGELFF. CDR3 in DNA: TGTGCCAGCAGCCAAGGGTCTGGGGCTCGCGGCGGGGAGCTGTTTTTT.

Only a few counts were recorded for this clone. In DNA form, the CDR3 reads TGTGCCAGCAGTGATGGGACAGGGACCGAGCAGTACTTC. It yields the protein CASSDGTGTEQYF. The chain employs TRBV6-5 and TRBJ2-7, with TRBD1 identical over 9 bases. The CDR3 consists of 13 residues. The germline V gene has CDR1 MNHEY and CDR2 SVGAGI. V was pared by 5 bases and J by 6 bases, with 5 bases of the junction left unmatched.

This clone has a single count. V gene TRBV7-2 combines with J gene TRBJ2-3, with 10 nucleotides matching TRBD2. V dropped 7 bases and J dropped 3; count of bases not matched to a gene: 7. Per germline, CDR1 SGHTA and CDR2 FQGNSA. This CDR3 has 15 amino acids. The CDR3 is CASIMVAGGTDTQYF. CDR3 nucleotide sequence: TGTGCCAGCATCATGGTAGCGGGGGGAACAGATACGCAGTATTTT.

The genes are TRBV4-1 and TRBJ2-7, with 8 bases that match TRBD2. CDR3 length equals 16 residues. CDR1 MGHRA and CDR2 YSYEKL come from the germline V gene. V trimming: 3 bases; J trimming: 5 bases; junction bases outside the gene matches: 12. The CDR3 nucleotides read TGCGCCAGCAGCCACCCCGGGACTAGTTTTGGGGACGAGCAGTACTTC. Translation: CASSHPGTSFGDEQYF.

This clone was counted between two and nine times. Within the sample, other DNA sequences also encode this same CDR3. J is TRBJ2-7 and V is TRBV5-1; 8 nucleotides line up with TRBD1. Germline CDR1 reads SGHRS; CDR2 reads YFSETQ. The V gene end was trimmed by 0 bases and the J gene end by 3 bases; junction bases not matched to a gene: 2. This CDR3 has 14 amino acids. CDR3 in amino acids: CASSLVQGGYEQYF. The CDR3 coding sequence is TGCGCCAGCAGCTTGGTACAGGGGGGCTACGAGCAGTACTTC.

The chain employs TRBV18 and TRBJ1-6; possibly TRBD1 for D (5 bases). CDR3 length: 13 amino acids. The V end was cut by 7 bases, the J end by 7 bases, with 11 bases between. CDR1 KGHSH and CDR2 LQKENI come from the germline V gene. The CDR3 spells CASFRGGNSPLHF. The CDR3 region has the DNA TGTGCCAGCTTCCGCGGGGGGAATTCACCCCTCCACTTT.

J is TRBJ1-1 and V is TRBV6-5; TRBD1 is a possible D gene (6 bases). The V and J ends lost 6 bases and 2 bases respectively, with 10 bases between them. The length of the CDR3 is 13 residues. The germline V gene encodes CDR1 MNHEY and CDR2 SVGAGI. The CDR3, as DNA: TGTGCCAGCAGGGGACAAGTTAACACTGAAGCTTTCTTT. Translated: CASRGQVNTEAFF.